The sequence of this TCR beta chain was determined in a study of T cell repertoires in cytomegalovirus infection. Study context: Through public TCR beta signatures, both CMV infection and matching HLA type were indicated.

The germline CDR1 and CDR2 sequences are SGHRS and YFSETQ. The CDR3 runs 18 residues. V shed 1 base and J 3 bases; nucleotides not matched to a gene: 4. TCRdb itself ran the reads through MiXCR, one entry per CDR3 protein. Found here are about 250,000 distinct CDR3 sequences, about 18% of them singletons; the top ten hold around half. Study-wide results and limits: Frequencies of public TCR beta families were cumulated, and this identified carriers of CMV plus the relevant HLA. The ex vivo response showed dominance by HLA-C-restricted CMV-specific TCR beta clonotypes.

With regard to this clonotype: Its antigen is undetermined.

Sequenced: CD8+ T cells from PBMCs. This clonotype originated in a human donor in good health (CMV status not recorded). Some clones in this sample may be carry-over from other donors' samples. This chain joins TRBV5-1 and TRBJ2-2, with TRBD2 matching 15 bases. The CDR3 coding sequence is TGCGCCAGCAGCTTGCAGGGACTAGCGGGGGGCTACACCGGGGAGCTGTTTTTT. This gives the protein CASSLQGLAGGYTGELFF.